The sequence of this T cell receptor (beta chain) was determined in a study of blood T cell repertoires in COVID-19. Overall study: Researchers got acute and convalescent COVID-19 samples from the United States, Italy and Spain.

With 2 bases clipped from V and 7 bases from J, the junction kept 4 bases outside the gene matches. Germline CDR1 SGHAT, CDR2 FQNNGV. This CDR3 has 14 residues. TCRdb's table, derived via immunoSEQ multiplex PCR, lists solely in-frame clones and lacks some. The table lists under 200,000 clones, approximately 80% of them singletons, with 10% to 15% in the top ten. Assignment of participants to cohorts was predicated upon participant-reported clinical history. What the recovered Cohort 3 donors had was two negative PCRs, clearance, or symptom resolution. The sequenced sample consisted of PBMCs or T cells enriched from blood (not recorded which). The chain carries TRBV11-2 and TRBJ2-1; 8 bases map to TRBD2. The TCR comes from a woman between 55 and 75 years old who had recovered from COVID-19. Here the CDR3 reads CASSLIRGGNEQFF. DNA for the CDR3: TGTGCCAGCAGCTTAATACGGGGGGGTAATGAGCAGTTCTTC.